This entry lists 15 T cell receptor beta chains sequenced from one sample in a study of early T cells in non-severe SARS-CoV-2 infection. TCRdb re-derived calls from the 5' RACE reads in MiXCR, one entry per CDR3 protein. The data show some 77,000 distinct CDR3 sequences, 9.5% to 15% seen once. This sample comprised whole blood, obtained at baseline. The receptors derive from an adult who was a healthcare worker with PCR-confirmed SARS-CoV-2 infection or an uninfected control (not recorded which). The donor label of this sample is uncertain.

The gene calls are TRBV12-3 or TRBV12-4 and TRBJ2-5; a weak D match, TRBD2 (5 bases). The CDR3 has 14 residues. V shed 6 bases and J shed 9 bases, with 20 bases lying between them. In DNA, the CDR3 is TGTGCCAGCAGCCCGACTACAACCAAGAGGCCCCAGTACTTC. Its protein product is CASSPTTTKRPQYF.

The rearrangement links TRBV29-1 to TRBJ2-2; no clear D. The CDR3 is 12 amino acids. V was clipped by 4 bases and J by 1 base, with 4 bases between them. Germline CDR1 reads SQVTM; CDR2 reads ANQGSEA. CDR3 in amino acids: CSVAQNTGELFF. Here the CDR3 DNA reads TGCAGCGTTGCACAGAACACCGGGGAGCTGTTTTTT.

This clonotype was counted between two and nine times. This chain connects TRBV29-1 to TRBJ2-7; the D gene is possibly TRBD1 (6 bases). The germline V and J ends were trimmed by 7 bases and 2 bases, with 15 bases remaining between them. Germline V gene sequence: CDR1 SQVTM, CDR2 ANQGSEA. This CDR3 comprises 13 residues. The DNA for the CDR3 is TGCAGCGCTTTGACAGGCAGCGCCTACGAGCAGTACTTC. Translation: CSALTGSAYEQYF.

This clonotype showed up many times. The rearrangement joins TRBV20-1 to TRBJ2-3, with 9 bases fitting TRBD2. Germline assignment: CDR1 DFQATT and CDR2 SNEGSKA (reference sequence). Germline trimming cut 3 bases from V and 14 bases from J; bases unmatched to any gene: 6. CDR3 length equals 11 residues. This CDR3 reads CSASVIAGVYF. Written as DNA, the CDR3 is TGCAGTGCTAGTGTAATAGCGGGGGTGTATTTT.

This clonotype showed up just a few times. The chain has TRBV20-1 and TRBJ2-7; D is uncertain. Germline V gene sequence: CDR1 DFQATT, CDR2 SNEGSKA (reference sequence). The CDR3 is made up of 12 amino acids. Trimming stripped 4 bases from V and 0 bases from J, with 7 bases between. The CDR3 reads CSAIGFSYEQYF. The CDR3 DNA sequence: TGCAGTGCTATTGGGTTCTCCTACGAGCAGTACTTC.

This clonotype was counted between two and nine times. This rearrangement joins TRBV9 to TRBJ2-1; 11 bases are a match to TRBD2. V was clipped by 3 bases and J by 7 bases; unmatched bases: 3. From germline, CDR1 is SGDLS and CDR2 YYNGEE. CDR3 length equals 14 residues. The CDR3: CASSGLAGINEQFF. CDR3 DNA: TGTGCCAGCAGCGGACTAGCGGGGATAAATGAGCAGTTCTTC.

The gene calls are TRBV18 and TRBJ2-5; D possibly matches TRBD1 or TRBD2 (6 bases each). The V end was cut by 6 bases, the J end by 4 bases, with 21 bases between. Germline V gives CDR1 KGHSH, CDR2 LQKENI. The CDR3 spans 16 residues. CDR3 coding DNA: TGTGCCAGCTCCCAAAACGGGGGCCCAAAGGGAGAGACCCAGTACTTC. This sequence encodes CASSQNGGPKGETQYF.

The rearrangement uses TRBV30 and TRBJ1-2, with 7 nucleotides matching TRBD1. The V gene end was trimmed by 7 bases and the J gene end by 5 bases; junction bases not matched to a gene: 10. The V gene's germline CDR1 is GTSNPN and CDR2 SVGIG (reference sequence). The CDR3 runs to 13 residues. CDR3 sequence reads: CASPVTGNYGYTF. The CDR3 DNA follows: TGTGCCTCCCCCGTGACAGGGAATTATGGCTACACCTTC.

There are a few counts of this clonotype. J is TRBJ2-2 and V is TRBV6-5; unclear D gene. The V end was cut by 1 base, the J end by 5 bases, with 5 bases between. CDR1 MNHEY and CDR2 SVGAGI come from the germline V gene. The CDR3 is 13 amino acids. CDR3 coding DNA: TGTGCCAGCAGTTACTTCGCGACCGGGGAGCTGTTTTTT. It codes for CASSYFATGELFF.

This clonotype was observed many times. J is TRBJ2-3 and V is TRBV30; tentatively, D is TRBD2 (5 bases). The CDR3 covers 15 residues. The V and J ends lost 1 base and 0 bases respectively, with 11 bases between them. In germline, CDR1 is GTSNPN, CDR2 SVGIG (reference sequence). CDR3 in DNA: TGTGCCTGGAGTGAAAGCGGCGCTAGCACAGATACGCAGTATTTT. Translated: CAWSESGASTDTQYF.

In its sample, this clonotype was seen many times. The genes are TRBV4-3 and TRBJ2-3, with D possibly called TRBD1 or TRBD2 (5 bases each). With 5 bases removed from V and 4 bases from J, the gap between germline ends came to 22 bases. Germline CDR1 reads LGHNA; CDR2 reads YSLEER. The CDR3 runs to 17 residues. CDR3 nucleotides: TGCGCCAGCAGCTTACCACCTTACCGGGACCGGGCAGATACGCAGTATTTT. It encodes CASSLPPYRDRADTQYF.

This clonotype was found a few times. The V call is TRBV27, the J call TRBJ1-1; D is perhaps TRBD1 (6 bases). This CDR3 is 13 amino acids long. Looked up from germline, CDR1 is MNHEY and CDR2 is SMNVEV (reference sequence). With 6 bases removed from V and 3 bases from J, the gap between germline ends came to 11 bases. Written as DNA, the CDR3 is TGTGCCAGCAGAGGACAGCGTGACACTGAAGCTTTCTTT. It encodes CASRGQRDTEAFF.

This clonotype was counted a few times. This sequence joins TRBV20-1 and TRBJ1-5; D gene ambiguous. CDR3 length: 12 amino acids. V dropped 3 bases and J dropped 1 base, with 4 bases sitting between them. CDR1 is DFQATT and CDR2 is SNEGSKA in the germline V gene (reference sequence). This CDR3 is CSASGSNQPQHF. The CDR3 DNA reads as TGCAGTGCTAGTGGAAGCAATCAGCCCCAGCATTTT.

This chain links TRBV7-2 with TRBJ2-1; 11 nucleotides line up with TRBD2. Unmatched junction bases numbered 14, after V lost 4 bases and J lost 9 bases. This CDR3 has 17 amino acids. Germline CDR1 reads SGHTA; CDR2 reads FQGNSA. Written as DNA, the CDR3 is TGTGCCAGCAGCTGGGGACTAGCGGACAAACCGGAGGGTGAGCAGTTCTTC. Translation gives CASSWGLADKPEGEQFF.

The chain uses TRBV6-2 or TRBV6-3 and TRBJ1-1; 8 bases line up with TRBD1. The CDR3 has 16 residues. Germline CDR1 is MNHEY and CDR2 is SVGEGT. Trimming took 6 bases from V and 5 from J; bases not matched to a gene: 14. CDR3 amino acids: CASSRGRGLIGTEAFF. As DNA, the CDR3 is TGTGCCAGCAGCCGGGGCAGGGGGCTAATAGGGACTGAAGCTTTCTTT.